This entry describes one T cell receptor (beta chain). The entry originates in a study of blood T cell repertoires in COVID-19. Measured with immunoSEQ multiplex PCR; TCRdb has only the in-frame clones, and not every one. The profile shows a few hundred thousand clones, around 84% of them singletons. This TCR was recovered from a woman aged 18-29 years with acute or convalescent COVID-19. The sequencing input was peripheral blood.

In nucleotides, the CDR3 is TGTGCCAGCAGCTTAGCGTTAGGGAGGATCACCGGGGAGCTGTTTTTT. Protein: CASSLALGRITGELFF. The chain has TRBV7-9 and TRBJ2-2; D perhaps matches TRBD2 (6 bases). In germline, CDR1 is SEHNR, CDR2 FQNEAQ (reference sequence). The CDR3 is 16 amino acids. V was cut by 0 bases and J by 4 bases, with 12 bases left in between.